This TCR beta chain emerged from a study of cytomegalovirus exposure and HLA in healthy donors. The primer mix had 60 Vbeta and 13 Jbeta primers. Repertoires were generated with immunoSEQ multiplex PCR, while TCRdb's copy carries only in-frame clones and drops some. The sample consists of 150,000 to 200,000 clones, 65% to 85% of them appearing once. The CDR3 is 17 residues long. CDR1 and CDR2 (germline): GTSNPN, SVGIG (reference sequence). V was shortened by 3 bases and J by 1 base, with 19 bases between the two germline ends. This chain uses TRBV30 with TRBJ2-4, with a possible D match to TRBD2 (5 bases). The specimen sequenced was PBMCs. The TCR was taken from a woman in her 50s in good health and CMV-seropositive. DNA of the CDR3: TGTGCCTGGAGGGTACCGGGCCTAGCAAGGGCCAAAAACATTCAGTACTTC. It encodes CAWRVPGLARAKNIQYF.